This paragraph reports one T cell receptor beta chain. Its antigen remains unknown. This CDR3 comprises 15 residues. Germline values: CDR1 SGHTA, CDR2 FQGNSA. Germline trimming cut 5 bases from V and 2 bases from J; bases unmatched to any gene: 9. The data derive from a study of OX40 agonist ivuxolimab in advanced cancers. Findings and limits, study-wide: Clonal expansion was among the lowest in partial responders at 0.1-3.0 mg/kg, especially CD8+.

Sequenced by immunoSEQ multiplex PCR; TCRdb stores in-frame clones only, minus some. The repertoire has about 27,000 clones, roughly four fifths of them found once; the top ten carry over 20%. The specimen comprised CD4+ or CD8+ T cells sorted from blood, sampled in a trial of the OX40 agonist ivuxolimab. This TCR came from an adult with an advanced solid tumor such as melanoma, head and neck, liver or kidney cancer. The chain has TRBV7-2 and TRBJ2-7; the match to TRBD2 covers 7 bases. For the CDR3, the DNA is TGTGCCAGCAGCCCACTGTCGGGAGGTACCTACGAGCAGTACTTC. Translated, it gives CASSPLSGGTYEQYF.